The 10 T cell receptor beta chains presented below share a single source sample, sequenced in a study of low-dose radiotherapy and immunotherapy resistance in tumors. With TRAV- and TRBV-specific primers, first-strand cDNA was made, covering the alpha and beta chains. A roughly 19-cycle PCR with a constant-region primer and V-primer adapter amplified TCRs. One entry per CDR3 protein results from TCRdb running MiXCR on the reads. In the table there are 13,000 or so distinct CDR3 sequences, approximately 70% of which are singletons. These receptors were obtained from a human donor with advanced metastatic prostate, ovarian, gallbladder or colorectal cancer (not recorded which). This table probably holds off-target reads from a library built for another chain.

In its sample, this clonotype was seen a few times. The chain has TRBV24-1 and TRBJ2-3, with D tentatively TRBD1 or TRBD2 (5 bases each). This CDR3 has 15 amino acids. V lost 3 bases to trimming and J lost 5 bases, with 14 bases between them. Germline V gene sequence: CDR1 KGHDR, CDR2 SFDVKD. CDR3 protein: CATSDHRDGLDTQYF. The CDR3 DNA sequence: TGTGCCACCAGTGATCATCGGGACGGATTAGATACGCAGTATTTT.

The chain couples TRBV3-1 to TRBJ2-3; 8 bases agree with TRBD2. In germline, CDR1 is LGHDT, CDR2 YNNKEL (reference sequence). V lost 2 bases to trimming and J lost 6 bases; unmatched junction nucleotides: 13. The CDR3 extends over 17 amino acids. CDR3: CASSQSPASGFRDTQYF. Here the CDR3 DNA reads TGTGCCAGCAGCCAAAGTCCGGCTAGCGGGTTCCGTGATACGCAGTATTTT.

V gene TRBV10-1 combines with J gene TRBJ2-2; the D is unclear. This CDR3 is built from 14 residues. In germline, CDR1 is WNHNN, CDR2 SYGVQD (reference sequence). V lost 5 bases to trimming and J lost 7 bases, with 14 bases between them. The CDR3: CASSNGRSVGELFF. For the CDR3, the DNA is TGCGCCAGCAGTAATGGGCGTTCGGTCGGGGAGCTGTTTTTT.

Only a few counts were recorded for this clonotype. The junction differs from germline at one of its ends, possibly a read error. The gene calls are TRBV5-3 and TRBJ2-1, with D unresolved. TRBV5-3 is classed as an ORF, of uncertain function. This CDR3 is built from 16 residues. CDR3 sequence (DNA): TGTGCCAGCAGCTTGGGTGGGTTCAGCTCCTACAATGAGCAGTTCTTC. Translating gives CASSLGGFSSYNEQFF.

The chain couples TRBV6-4 to TRBJ2-3, with D tentatively TRBD2 (6 bases). CDR1 MRHNA and CDR2 SNTAGT come from the germline V gene. The CDR3 runs 16 residues. V shed 3 bases and J shed 3 bases, with 16 bases lying between them. The CDR3 here is CASSEFAGSGTDTQYF. The CDR3 DNA follows: TGTGCCAGCAGTGAGTTCGCGGGGTCGGGGACAGATACGCAGTATTTT.

The rearrangement joins TRBV6-6 to TRBJ1-5; D call uncertain. Germline CDR1 reads MNHNY; CDR2 reads SVGAGI (reference sequence). The CDR3 has 12 amino acids. Trimming left V 0 bases short and J 9 bases short, with 6 bases between. This CDR3 is CASSYSGWPQHF. The CDR3 DNA reads TGTGCCAGCAGTTACTCGGGGTGGCCCCAGCATTTT.

This chain joins TRBV7-6 and TRBJ2-5; D unresolved. Trimming removed 5 bases from V and 5 bases from J, with 9 bases in between. The length of the CDR3 is 12 residues. The V gene's germline CDR1 is SGHVS and CDR2 FNYEAQ. This CDR3 is CASSARYETQYF. CDR3 nucleotides: TGTGCCAGCAGCGCTCGTTACGAGACCCAGTACTTC.

The rearrangement links TRBV30 to TRBJ2-6; weak D call: TRBD2 (5 bases). CDR3 length equals 13 residues. Trimming removed 5 bases from V and 1 base from J, with 6 bases in between. Germline CDR1 is GTSNPN and CDR2 is SVGIG (reference sequence). This CDR3 reads CAWRGSGANVLTF. The CDR3 DNA reads TGTGCCTGGCGGGGATCTGGGGCCAACGTCCTGACTTTC.

The V call is TRBV14, the J call TRBJ1-4; no clear D gene. CDR1 SGHDN and CDR2 FVKESK come from the germline V gene. Trimming cost V 4 bases and J 1 base, with 10 bases left between them. This CDR3 is built from 15 residues. CDR3 region: CASSLRGGTNEKLFF. As DNA, the CDR3 is TGTGCCAGCAGCCTTCGCGGAGGAACTAATGAAAAACTGTTTTTT.

The J gene is TRBJ2-3, the V gene TRBV3-1, with 7 nucleotides matching TRBD2. The CDR3 consists of 19 residues. Germline values: CDR1 LGHDT, CDR2 YNNKEL (reference sequence). Unmatched junction bases numbered 14, after V lost 0 bases and J lost 2 bases. The CDR3: CASSQDRYSGLTNTDTQYF. CDR3 bases: TGTGCCAGCAGCCAAGATCGTTATTCGGGACTAACCAACACAGATACGCAGTATTTT.